This TCR beta chain stems from a study of molecular identifiers for immune sequencing clone quantification. Study observations and caveats: Effector cells had over 98% of their molecules in clones above 20 RNA copies, while naive cells had under 1%. Spiked Jurkat TCR RNA from one cell was reportedly detectable among about 1 million naive cells.

The germline V and J ends were trimmed by 8 bases and 0 bases, with 15 bases remaining between them. Germline V gives CDR1 MNHEY, CDR2 SVGEGT. This CDR3 is 15 amino acids long. Based on a CD8+CD4-CCR7+CD45RA+ profile, naive CD8 T cells were sorted. Each CDR3 protein is one row after TCRdb ran MiXCR on the PCR reads. The repertoire holds over 70,000 distinct CDR3 sequences, with roughly 25% as singletons. Points on this clonotype: Its antigen is unidentified.

The V gene is TRBV6-2 or TRBV6-3, the J gene TRBJ2-3; D perhaps matches TRBD1 (5 bases). Sequenced input: naive CD8+ T cells from blood, with Jurkat cell RNA spiked in. Subset noted: FACS-sorted CD8+CD4-CCR7+CD45RA+ naive T cells. This receptor was taken from a human donor in good health. Some libraries in this study had Jurkat cell RNA spiked in. The CDR3 bases are TGTGCCAGCTTTAGGAAGGGGATGAGCACAGATACGCAGTATTTT. This translates into CASFRKGMSTDTQYF.